Sequencing of this TCR beta chain was carried out in a study of cytomegalovirus exposure and HLA in healthy donors. Findings and limits, study-wide: For most TCR sequences rarity was the rule, although some public TCRs occurred in many donors.

The PCR used 60 Vbeta and 13 Jbeta primers. How the authors handled the data: Later, an analysis found 80 million or so unique TCR beta chains, and 8.5 million to 12 million of these were shared. Repertoires were generated with immunoSEQ multiplex PCR, while TCRdb's copy carries only in-frame clones and drops some. That table gives V, J and clone size, and the DNA gave D and trimming. The table has about 93,000 clones, around four fifths seen once. On this clone: The antigen is unknown.

The germline gives CDR1 SEHNR, CDR2 FQNEAQ (reference sequence). The CDR3 spans 16 residues. J was trimmed by 5 bases and V by 5 bases; bases with no gene match: 11. The chain links TRBV7-9 to TRBJ1-2; TRBD1 matches 10 bases. Material for sequencing was PBMCs. The clonotype was recovered from a middle-aged woman in good health and CMV-seronegative. CDR3 in amino acids: CASSPDGTGDRYGYTF. For the CDR3, the DNA is TGTGCCAGCAGCCCTGACGGGACAGGGGACCGATATGGCTACACCTTC. The full variable domain, rest sourced from reference TRBV7-9 and TRBJ1-2, is DTGVSQNPRHKITKRGQNVTFRCDPISEHNRLYWYRQTLGQGPEFLTYFQNEAQLEKSRLLSDRFSAERPKGSFSTLEIQRTEQGDSAMYLCASSPDGTGDRYGYTFGSGTRLTVV.